This record looks at one T cell receptor (beta chain) sequence and its context. Its antigen is as yet unknown. The data stem from a study of a mutant IDH1 vaccine in newly diagnosed glioma. For the study at large: Treated individuals were 62.5% male and approximately 38% female, averaging about 37 years of age. Visit V12 was at week 35; visit V13 was at week 47.

Trimming removed 10 bases from V and 2 bases from J, with 17 bases in between. Germline V gene lookup returns CDR1 MNHNY and CDR2 SVGAGI (reference sequence). CDR3 length equals 14 residues. Time point indicated: week 35, safety follow-up. A single vaccine dose contained 300 ug of mutant IDH1 20-mer peptide, and topical imiquimod was used with it. Donors' newly diagnosed IDH1-mutant WHO grade 3 or 4 astrocytomas lacked nuclear ATRX. Sequencing was performed with immunoSEQ multiplex PCR; in TCRdb, only in-frame clones are kept and a portion is missing. Of approximately 66,000 clones listed, 84% are singletons.

The source is a man between 25 and 39 years old with glioma. Material: PBMCs, obtained from a glioma patient whose treatment included an IDH1 peptide vaccine. This chain connects TRBV6-6 to TRBJ1-2; no reliable D call. CDR3 sequence: CATADQPENYGYTF. The CDR3 region has the DNA TGTGCCACCGCGGACCAACCCGAGAACTATGGCTACACCTTC.